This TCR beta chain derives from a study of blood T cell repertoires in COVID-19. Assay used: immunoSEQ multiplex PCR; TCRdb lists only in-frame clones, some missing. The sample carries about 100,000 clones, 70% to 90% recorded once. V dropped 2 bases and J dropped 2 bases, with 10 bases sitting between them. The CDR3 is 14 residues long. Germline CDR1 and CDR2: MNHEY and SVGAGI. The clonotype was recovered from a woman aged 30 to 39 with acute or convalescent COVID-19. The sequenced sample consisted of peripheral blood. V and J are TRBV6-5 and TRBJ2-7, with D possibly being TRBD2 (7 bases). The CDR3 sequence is CASSYRGGPYEQYF. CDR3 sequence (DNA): TGTGCCAGCAGTTACAGGGGGGGGCCCTACGAGCAGTACTTC.